The T cell receptor beta chain described here comes from a study of CD8 T cells in ankylosing spondylitis. Study results and limitations: Disease-associated clonotypes exhibited CD8+ identity and were relatively infrequent in peripheral blood. Several highly homologous variants formed a TCR beta motif that appeared characteristic of ankylosing spondylitis blood. Some motif variants were previously reported in reactive arthritis synovial fluid and blood.

Of note for this clonotype: The target antigen is unknown.

This CDR3 comprises 15 residues. The V and J ends lost 1 base and 2 bases respectively, with 9 bases between them. Germline V gene sequence: CDR1 SGHTA, CDR2 FQGNSA. Quantitative molecular-barcoded 5'-RACE generated the TCR beta libraries. MiXCR, applied by TCRdb to the 5' RACE reads, yields one record per CDR3 protein. Of about 390,000 distinct CDR3 sequences in the sample, about a fifth were seen once. The material sequenced was blood, either unsorted or a sorted T cell fraction (not recorded which). This receptor was taken from a male donor with ankylosing spondylitis. V gene TRBV7-2 combines with J gene TRBJ1-5; tentative D call: TRBD1 (5 bases). The CDR3 bases are TGTGCCAGCAGCTTAGTCGGGGCGGGCAATCAGCCCCAGCATTTT. The encoded protein is CASSLVGAGNQPQHF.